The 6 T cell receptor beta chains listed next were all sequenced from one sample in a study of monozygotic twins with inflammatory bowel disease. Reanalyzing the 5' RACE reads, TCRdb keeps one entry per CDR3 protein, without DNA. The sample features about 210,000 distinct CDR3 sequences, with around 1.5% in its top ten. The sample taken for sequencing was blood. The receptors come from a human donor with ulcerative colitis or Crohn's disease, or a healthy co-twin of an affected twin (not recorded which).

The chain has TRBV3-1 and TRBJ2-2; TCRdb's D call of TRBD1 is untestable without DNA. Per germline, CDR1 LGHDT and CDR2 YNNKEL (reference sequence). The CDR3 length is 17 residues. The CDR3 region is CASSPRTGTYNTGELFF.

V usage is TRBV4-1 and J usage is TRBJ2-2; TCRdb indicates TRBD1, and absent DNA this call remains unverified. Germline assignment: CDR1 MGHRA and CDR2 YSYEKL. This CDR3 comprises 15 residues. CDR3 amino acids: CASSHGQSIVGELFF.

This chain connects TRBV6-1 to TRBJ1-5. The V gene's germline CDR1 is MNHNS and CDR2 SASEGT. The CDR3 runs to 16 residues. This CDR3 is CASSAPFAGGNQPQHF.

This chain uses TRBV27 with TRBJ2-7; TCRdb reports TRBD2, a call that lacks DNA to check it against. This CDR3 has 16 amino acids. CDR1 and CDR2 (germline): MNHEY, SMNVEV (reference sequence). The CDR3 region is CASSFLSGGRRDEQYF.

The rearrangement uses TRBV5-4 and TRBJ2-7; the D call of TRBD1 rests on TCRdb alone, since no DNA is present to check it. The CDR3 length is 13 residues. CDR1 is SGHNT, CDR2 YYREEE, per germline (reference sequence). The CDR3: CASSEGDGYEQYF.

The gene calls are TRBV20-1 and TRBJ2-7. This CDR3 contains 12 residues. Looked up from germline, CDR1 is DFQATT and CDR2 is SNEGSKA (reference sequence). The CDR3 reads CSARLISYEQYF.